Listed here are 21 T cell receptor beta chains from one sample, sequenced in a study of liver allograft versus peripheral blood T cells (dated by TCRdb to between 2020 and 2021). About the investigation overall: In liver transplant recipients, the study looked at T cell receptor repertoires in the peripheral blood and set them against the repertoires found within the transplanted livers.

Sequencer: Illumina MiSeq. TCRdb passed the public sequencing reads through fastp at Q25 and MiXCR, retaining productive beta sequences. Merged by CDR3 protein, the rows form single entries marked with the most common genes and DNA. Recorded for this sample are thousands of distinct CDR3 sequences; approximately 20% of them occurred a single time. Of the sample, 5% to 6% is held by the ten largest clones. All receptors derive from a human patient who had a liver transplant. Some T cells may be donor cells from the graft after a transplant.

In this sample, this clonotype turned up a few times. The chain carries TRBV24-1 and TRBJ2-7; 9 nucleotides match TRBD1. Germline V CDR1 and CDR2: KGHDR, SFDVKD. The CDR3 has 19 amino acids. J was trimmed by 3 bases and V by 0 bases; bases with no gene match: 14. This CDR3 is CATSDLRSSGQGTHYEQYF. CDR3 coding DNA: TGTGCCACCAGTGATTTGCGATCTTCAGGACAGGGGACTCACTACGAGCAGTACTTC.

This clonotype is labeled medium-sized (0.01 to 0.1%). The chain carries TRBV24-1 and TRBJ1-2; D remains ambiguous. The V end was cut by 3 bases, the J end by 7 bases, with 8 bases between. Germline loops: CDR1 KGHDR, CDR2 SFDVKD. The CDR3 is 12 residues long. The CDR3 protein is CATSDGGPGYTF. CDR3 nucleotide sequence: TGTGCCACCAGTGATGGCGGGCCTGGCTACACCTTC.

This chain links TRBV19 with TRBJ2-7; 8 bases agree with TRBD1. With V trimmed by 2 bases and J by 5 bases, 2 bases remained unmatched. There are 13 residues in the CDR3. Germline loops: CDR1 LNHDA, CDR2 SQIVND (reference sequence). CDR3 sequence: CASSISGGNEQYF. DNA for the CDR3: TGTGCCAGTAGTATATCAGGGGGCAACGAGCAGTACTTC.

The rearrangement links TRBV16 to TRBJ2-1; 8 bases fit TRBD1. This CDR3 spans 16 amino acids. J gave up 7 bases and V 2 bases, and 10 bases lay outside the gene matches. CDR1 KGHSY and CDR2 FQNENV come from the germline V gene. CDR3 sequence reads: CASSQHGTGGLNEQFF. The CDR3 DNA reads TGTGCCAGCAGCCAACACGGGACAGGCGGGTTAAATGAGCAGTTCTTC.

The rearrangement links TRBV2 to TRBJ2-5; 8 bases agree with TRBD1. Germline V CDR1 and CDR2: SNHLY, FYNNEI. J lost 1 base, V lost 4 bases, and 2 bases had no gene match. The CDR3 is 14 amino acids. CDR3 in amino acids: CASSAGTGQETQYF. The CDR3 DNA sequence: TGTGCCAGCAGTGCAGGGACAGGCCAAGAGACCCAGTACTTC.

Comment on this clonotype: As the CDR3 is not closed by the conserved phenylalanine or tryptophan, this likely results from a read error. V and J are TRBV14 and TRBJ2-1; the D gene is possibly TRBD1 (6 bases). V shed 2 bases and J shed 7 bases, with 9 bases lying between them. CDR3 length: 13 amino acids. Germline V gene sequence: CDR1 SGHDN, CDR2 FVKESK. DNA for the CDR3: TGTGCCAGCAGCCAATTTCAGGGGAATGAGCAGTTCTTA. Translation: CASSQFQGNEQFL.

The rearrangement links TRBV15 to TRBJ1-5; TRBD1 agrees at 11 bases. Trimming at V came to 3 bases and at J to 0 bases, leaving 7 bases not matched to a gene. Germline lookup yields CDR1 LNHNV and CDR2 YYDKDF (reference sequence). The CDR3 is made up of 18 amino acids. CDR3 region: CATSSPGTGGTSNQPQHF. The DNA of the CDR3 is TGTGCCACCAGCAGTCCCGGGACAGGGGGGACTAGCAATCAGCCCCAGCATTTT.

The rearrangement joins TRBV20-1 to TRBJ2-3; 13 bases line up with TRBD2. V gave up 3 bases and J gave up 3 bases; unmatched junction bases: 3. CDR3 length: 15 residues. Germline CDR1 is DFQATT and CDR2 is SNEGSKA (reference sequence). The CDR3, as DNA: TGCAGTGCTAGCGGGACTAGCGGGAAAACAGATACGCAGTATTTT. Translated, it gives CSASGTSGKTDTQYF.

The rearrangement joins TRBV6-1 to TRBJ1-5; D is possibly TRBD1 (5 bases). The germline V gene encodes CDR1 MNHNS and CDR2 SASEGT. V lost 2 bases, J lost 5 bases, and 10 bases lay in between. The CDR3 length is 14 residues. This CDR3 is CASSERQGHQPQHF. In DNA, the CDR3 is TGTGCCAGCAGTGAACGGCAGGGCCATCAGCCCCAGCATTTT.

The CDR3 reads CASSSRGGGEKLFF. CDR3 nucleotide sequence: TGTGCCAGCAGCTCACGGGGTGGCGGAGAAAAACTGTTTTTT. The chain joins TRBV7-9 to TRBJ1-4; D gene ambiguous. This CDR3 has 14 residues. The germline gives CDR1 SEHNR, CDR2 FQNEAQ (reference sequence). Trimming cost V 4 bases and J 8 bases, with 14 bases left between them.

This chain uses TRBV30 with TRBJ1-2, with 8 nucleotides matching TRBD1. Germline V gene lookup returns CDR1 GTSNPN and CDR2 SVGIG (reference sequence). The CDR3 is 14 residues long. V trimming: 5 bases; J trimming: 4 bases; junction bases outside the gene matches: 9. CDR3 DNA sequence: TGTGCCTGGTTCCGGGACAGGACCCTCTATGGCTACACCTTC. Its protein product is CAWFRDRTLYGYTF.

This clonotype is termed medium-sized. The rearrangement links TRBV24-1 to TRBJ2-2; a possible D gene is TRBD1 (5 bases). Trimming took 5 bases from V and 3 from J, leaving 15 bases between them. The CDR3 runs to 16 residues. CDR1 and CDR2 (germline): KGHDR, SFDVKD. The DNA of the CDR3 is TGTGCCACCAGTGCTCTGGGGCAGGGTCACACCGGGGAGCTGTTTTTT. Its protein is CATSALGQGHTGELFF.

In this sample, this clonotype turned up many times. J is TRBJ1-1 and V is TRBV6-5; tentative D call: TRBD1 (5 bases). Trimming cost V 0 bases and J 5 bases, with 13 bases left between them. CDR1 and CDR2 from the germline V gene are MNHEY and SVGAGI. CDR3 length: 15 amino acids. Here the CDR3 DNA reads TGTGCCAGCAGTTACTCGAGAAGGGCAGGGACTGAAGCTTTCTTT. Amino acids: CASSYSRRAGTEAFF.

This clonotype ranks as medium-sized (0.01 to 0.1%). This chain connects TRBV29-1 to TRBJ2-3; possible D gene TRBD2, 6 bases. The CDR3 contains 14 residues. Germline V gene data show CDR1 as SQVTM and CDR2 as ANQGSEA. The germline V and J ends were trimmed by 0 bases and 1 base, with 8 bases remaining between them. In DNA form, the CDR3 reads TGCAGCGTTGAAGAAGCGGGCGGCACAGATACGCAGTATTTT. Protein: CSVEEAGGTDTQYF.

In this sample, this clonotype turned up many times. This chain links TRBV13 with TRBJ1-1; D possibly corresponds to TRBD1 (5 bases). The CDR3 runs 12 residues. Germline CDR1 reads PRHDT; CDR2 reads FYEKMQ (reference sequence). With 6 bases removed from V and 7 bases from J, the gap between germline ends came to 12 bases. The CDR3: CASSYKGVEAFF. In DNA form, the CDR3 reads TGTGCCAGCAGTTATAAAGGGGTTGAAGCTTTCTTT.

This clonotype is categorized as medium-sized (0.01 to 0.1%). The V and J genes are TRBV24-1 and TRBJ2-2; 10 nucleotides agree with TRBD1. The CDR3 runs to 14 residues. In germline, CDR1 is KGHDR, CDR2 SFDVKD. The trim removed 7 bases at V and 3 bases at J, leaving 1 base unmatched. Here the CDR3 reads CATRTGGDTGELFF. The DNA for the CDR3 is TGTGCCACCAGGACAGGGGGCGACACCGGGGAGCTGTTTTTT.

This clonotype has more than one count but fewer than ten. V gene TRBV9 combines with J gene TRBJ1-2; TRBD1 matches 9 bases. Trimming removed 4 bases from V and 2 bases from J; junction bases left unmatched: 3. CDR3 size: 14 residues. Germline V gene data show CDR1 as SGDLS and CDR2 as YYNGEE. The CDR3 spells CASSIGTGNYGYTF. The DNA for the CDR3 is TGTGCCAGCAGCATAGGGACAGGGAACTATGGCTACACCTTC. The full variable domain, with the rest looked up from reference TRBV9 and TRBJ1-2, is DSGVTQTPKHLITATGQRVTLRCSPRSGDLSVYWYQQSLDQGLQFLIQYYNGEERAKGNILERFSAQQFPDLHSELNLSSLELGDSALYFCASSIGTGNYGYTFGSGTRLTVV.

This clonotype has a handful of counts. The CDR3 region has the DNA TGTGCCAGCAGCTGGGGGGGGGAGGGTGAAGCTTTCTTT. The encoded protein is CASSWGGEGEAFF. The genes are TRBV5-6 and TRBJ1-1, with D possibly matching TRBD1 (5 bases). This CDR3 contains 13 residues. The V end was cut by 3 bases, the J end by 7 bases, with 13 bases between. Per the germline V gene, CDR1 is SGHDT and CDR2 is YYEEEE.

This clonotype was detected many times. The V and J genes are TRBV19 and TRBJ1-6; unclear D gene. Germline CDR1 and CDR2: LNHDA and SQIVND (reference sequence). The V gene lost 3 bases and the J gene lost 12 bases, with 12 bases spanning the gap. This CDR3 spans 13 amino acids. CDR3 protein: CASSIRTSGPLHF. DNA for the CDR3: TGTGCCAGTAGTATTAGGACCTCCGGACCCCTCCACTTT. Together with reference TRBV19 and TRBJ1-6, the CDR3 gives the full variable domain: DGGITQSPKYLFRKEGQNVTLSCEQNLNHDAMYWYRQDPGQGLRLIYYSQIVNDFQKGDIAEGYSVSREKKESFPLTVTSAQKNPTAFYLCASSIRTSGPLHFGNGTRLTVT.

The chain employs TRBV6-5 and TRBJ1-5; D unclear. In germline, CDR1 is MNHEY, CDR2 SVGAGI. Trimming cost V 2 bases and J 5 bases, with 7 bases left between them. The CDR3 runs 13 residues. CDR3 loop: CASSYRLDQPQHF. The CDR3 coding sequence is TGTGCCAGCAGTTACAGGTTAGATCAGCCCCAGCATTTT.

This chain joins TRBV29-1 and TRBJ1-4, with 9 bases fitting TRBD1. Germline-derived CDR1 and CDR2 are SQVTM and ANQGSEA. The CDR3 sequence is 14 residues long. After removal of 3 bases from V and 6 bases from J, the junction contained 5 bases not matched to a gene. CDR3 sequence reads: CSVDGRDRDEKLFF. The CDR3 bases are TGCAGCGTTGATGGCCGGGACAGGGATGAAAAACTGTTTTTT.